This paragraph covers one T cell receptor beta chain sequence. Its specificity is unknown. The sample is drawn from a study of shared clonotypes between healthy human individuals. Study results and caveats: Clonotypes that were shared across a handful of donors made up around 4.6% of naive CD4 clonotypes. Relative to memory subsets, naive subsets generally showed larger estimated richness.

Splitting of CD4+ cells produced CD45RA+ naive and CD45RA-negative memory subsets. TCRdb keeps only in-frame clones here, not all; method: immunoSEQ multiplex PCR. The repertoire holds 2 million to 2.5 million clones, with less than 95% as singletons. Looked up from germline, CDR1 is SGHTA and CDR2 is FQGNSA. The CDR3 runs 15 residues. The V end was cut by 0 bases, the J end by 3 bases, with 10 bases between. This sequence was found in a man younger than 30 in good health. Some clones in this sample may be carry-over from other donors' samples. Sequenced: naive CD4+ T cells from PBMCs. Subset of the sample: CD45RA+ positively selected. The chain joins TRBV7-2 to TRBJ2-3; D is unclear. CDR3 sequence: CASSLAGVATDTQYF. The DNA for the CDR3 is TGTGCCAGCAGCTTAGCTGGGGTGGCGACAGATACGCAGTATTTT.